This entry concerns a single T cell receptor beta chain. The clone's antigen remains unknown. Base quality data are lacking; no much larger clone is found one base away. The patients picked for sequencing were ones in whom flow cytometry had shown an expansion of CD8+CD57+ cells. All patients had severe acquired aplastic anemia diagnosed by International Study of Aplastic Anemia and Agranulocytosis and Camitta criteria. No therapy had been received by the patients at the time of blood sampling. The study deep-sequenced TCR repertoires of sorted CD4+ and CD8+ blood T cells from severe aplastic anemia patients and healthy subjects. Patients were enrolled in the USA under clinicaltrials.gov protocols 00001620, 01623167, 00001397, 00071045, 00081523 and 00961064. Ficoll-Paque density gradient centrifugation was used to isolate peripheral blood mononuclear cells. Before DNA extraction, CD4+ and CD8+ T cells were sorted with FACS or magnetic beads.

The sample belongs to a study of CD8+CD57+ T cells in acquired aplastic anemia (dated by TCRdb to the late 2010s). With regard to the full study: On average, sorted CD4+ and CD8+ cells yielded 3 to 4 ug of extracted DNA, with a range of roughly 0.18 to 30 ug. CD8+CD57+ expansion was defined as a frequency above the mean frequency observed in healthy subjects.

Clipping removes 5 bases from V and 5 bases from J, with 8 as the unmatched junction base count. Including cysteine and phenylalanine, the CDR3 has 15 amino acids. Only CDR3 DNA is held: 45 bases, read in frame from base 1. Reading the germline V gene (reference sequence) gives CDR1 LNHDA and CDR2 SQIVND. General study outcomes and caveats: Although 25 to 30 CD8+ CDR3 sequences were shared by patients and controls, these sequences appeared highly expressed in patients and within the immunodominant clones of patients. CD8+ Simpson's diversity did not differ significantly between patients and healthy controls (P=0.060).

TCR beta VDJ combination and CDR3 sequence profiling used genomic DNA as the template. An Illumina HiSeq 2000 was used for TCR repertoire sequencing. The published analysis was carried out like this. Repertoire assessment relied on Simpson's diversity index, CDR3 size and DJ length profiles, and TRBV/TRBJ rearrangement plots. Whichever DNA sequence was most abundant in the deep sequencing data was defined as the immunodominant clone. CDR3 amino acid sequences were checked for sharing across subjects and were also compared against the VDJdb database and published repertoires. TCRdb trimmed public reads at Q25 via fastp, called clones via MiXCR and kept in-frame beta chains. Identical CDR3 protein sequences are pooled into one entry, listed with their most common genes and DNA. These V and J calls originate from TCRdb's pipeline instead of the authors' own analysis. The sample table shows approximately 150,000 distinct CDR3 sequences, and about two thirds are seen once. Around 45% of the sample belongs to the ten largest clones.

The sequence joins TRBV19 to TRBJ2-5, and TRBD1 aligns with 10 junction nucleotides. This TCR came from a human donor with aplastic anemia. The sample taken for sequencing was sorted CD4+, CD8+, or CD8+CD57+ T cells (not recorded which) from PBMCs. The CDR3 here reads CASSADRGSEETQYF. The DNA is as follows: TGTGCCAGTAGTGCGGACAGGGGGTCTGAGGAGACCCAGTACTTC.